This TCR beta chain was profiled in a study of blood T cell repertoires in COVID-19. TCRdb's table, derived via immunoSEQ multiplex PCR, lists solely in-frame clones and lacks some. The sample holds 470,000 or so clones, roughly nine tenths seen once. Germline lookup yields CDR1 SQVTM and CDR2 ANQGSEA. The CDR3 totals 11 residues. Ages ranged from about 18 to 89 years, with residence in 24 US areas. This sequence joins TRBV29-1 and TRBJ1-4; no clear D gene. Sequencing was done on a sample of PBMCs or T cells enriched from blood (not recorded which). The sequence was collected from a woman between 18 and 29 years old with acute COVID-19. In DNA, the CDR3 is TGCAGTGGTAAAAGAGGTGAAAAACTGTTTTTT. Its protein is CSGKRGEKLFF.